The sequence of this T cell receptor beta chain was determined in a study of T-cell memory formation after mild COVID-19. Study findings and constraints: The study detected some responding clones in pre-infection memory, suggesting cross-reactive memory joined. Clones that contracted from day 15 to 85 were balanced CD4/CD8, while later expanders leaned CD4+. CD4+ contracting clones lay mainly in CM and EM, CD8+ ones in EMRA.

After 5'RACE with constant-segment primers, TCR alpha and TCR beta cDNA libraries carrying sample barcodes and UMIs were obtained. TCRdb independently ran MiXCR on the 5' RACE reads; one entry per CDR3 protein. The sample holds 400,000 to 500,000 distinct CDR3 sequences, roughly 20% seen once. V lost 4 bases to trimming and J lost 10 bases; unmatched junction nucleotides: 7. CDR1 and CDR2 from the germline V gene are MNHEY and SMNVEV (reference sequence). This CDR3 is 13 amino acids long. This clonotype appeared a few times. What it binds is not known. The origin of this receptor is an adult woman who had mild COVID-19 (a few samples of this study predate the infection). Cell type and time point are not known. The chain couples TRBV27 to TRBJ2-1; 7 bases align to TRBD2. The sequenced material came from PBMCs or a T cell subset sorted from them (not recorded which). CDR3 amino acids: CASSSISSGEQFF. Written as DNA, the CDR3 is TGTGCCAGCAGTTCGATTTCTAGCGGAGAGCAGTTCTTC.